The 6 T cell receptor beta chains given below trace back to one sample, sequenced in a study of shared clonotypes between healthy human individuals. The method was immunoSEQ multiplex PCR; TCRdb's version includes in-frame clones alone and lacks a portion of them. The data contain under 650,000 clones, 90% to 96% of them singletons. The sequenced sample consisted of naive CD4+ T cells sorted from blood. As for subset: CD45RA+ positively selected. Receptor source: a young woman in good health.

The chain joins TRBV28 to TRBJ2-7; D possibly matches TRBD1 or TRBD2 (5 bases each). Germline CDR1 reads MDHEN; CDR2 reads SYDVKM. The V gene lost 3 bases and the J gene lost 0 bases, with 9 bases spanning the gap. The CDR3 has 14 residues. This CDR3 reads CASSFEGPSYEQYF. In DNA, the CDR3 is TGTGCCAGCAGTTTTGAGGGGCCCTCCTACGAGCAGTACTTC.

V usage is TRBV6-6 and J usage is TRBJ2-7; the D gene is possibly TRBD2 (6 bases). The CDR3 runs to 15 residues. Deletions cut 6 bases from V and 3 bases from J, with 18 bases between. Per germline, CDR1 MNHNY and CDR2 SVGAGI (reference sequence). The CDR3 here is CASRSFGSKGYEQYF. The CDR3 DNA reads TGTGCCAGCAGGTCGTTCGGGAGTAAAGGCTACGAGCAGTACTTC.

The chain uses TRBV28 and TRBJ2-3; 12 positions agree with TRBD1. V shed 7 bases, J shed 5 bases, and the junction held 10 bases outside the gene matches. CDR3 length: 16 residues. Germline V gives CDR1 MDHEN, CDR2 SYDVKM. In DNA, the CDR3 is TGTGCCAGCAACCAATGGGACAGGGGGCGCGGAGATACGCAGTATTTT. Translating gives CASNQWDRGRGDTQYF.

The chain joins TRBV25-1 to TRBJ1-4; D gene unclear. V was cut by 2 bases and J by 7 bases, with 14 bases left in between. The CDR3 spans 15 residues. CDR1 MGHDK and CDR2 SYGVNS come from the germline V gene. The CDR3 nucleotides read TGTGCCAGCAGTGAAGTGCGGGATAGCGGTGAAAAACTGTTTTTT. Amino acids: CASSEVRDSGEKLFF.

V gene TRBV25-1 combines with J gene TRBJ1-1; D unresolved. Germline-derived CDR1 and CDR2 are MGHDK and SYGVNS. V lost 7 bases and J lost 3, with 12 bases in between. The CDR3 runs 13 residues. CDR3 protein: CASKDRFYTEAFF. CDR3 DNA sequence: TGTGCCAGCAAAGATAGATTCTACACTGAAGCTTTCTTT.

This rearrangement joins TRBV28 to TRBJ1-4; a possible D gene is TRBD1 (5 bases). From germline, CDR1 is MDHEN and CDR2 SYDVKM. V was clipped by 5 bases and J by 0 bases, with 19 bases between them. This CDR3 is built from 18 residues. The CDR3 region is CASSRDYRRPATNEKLFF. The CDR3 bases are TGTGCCAGCAGTAGGGACTATCGCCGCCCGGCAACTAATGAAAAACTGTTTTTT.